The 22 T cell receptor beta chains in this list originate from one sample, sequenced in a study of T cell clusters in autoimmune cytopenias. Each sample's input was roughly 270 ng genomic DNA, 38,000 or so genome equivalents. TRB was amplified by touch-down multiplex PCR, primer pools A and B combined. Following a re-call of the multiplex PCR reads, TCRdb has one entry per CDR3 protein and lacks DNA. The table lists fewer than 4,000 distinct CDR3 sequences. These data also featured in a second study, about T cell repertoires in aging, cancer and after chemotherapy.

The specimen was peripheral blood. The source of these receptors is a human donor in good health.

V is TRBV27 and J is TRBJ1-1; TCRdb gives TRBD1 as the D gene, but with no DNA this cannot be confirmed. Germline-derived CDR1 and CDR2 are MNHEY and SMNVEV (reference sequence). This CDR3 spans 14 amino acids. CDR3 region: CASSLGTVNTEAFF.

This clonotype registers medium-sized by frequency. Here the CDR3 reads CASSKNSGSIYEQYF. This chain uses TRBV27 with TRBJ2-7; the TCRdb D gene call, TRBD2, has no DNA to confirm it. This CDR3 is 15 amino acids long. The V gene's germline CDR1 is MNHEY and CDR2 SMNVEV (reference sequence).

The chain is built from TRBV6-5 and TRBJ2-1; the TCRdb call, TRBD2, lacks DNA for checking. CDR1 and CDR2 from the germline V gene are MNHEY and SVGAGI. There are 15 residues in the CDR3. The chain's CDR3 is CASSERTVGPHEQFF.

This chain links TRBV30 with TRBJ2-7. The V gene's germline CDR1 is GTSNPN and CDR2 SVGIG (reference sequence). The CDR3 is 14 residues long. CDR3 protein: CAWSPGIGNYEQYF.

The chain couples TRBV18 to TRBJ2-5. This CDR3 has 15 residues. Germline V gives CDR1 KGHSH, CDR2 LQKENI. The CDR3 region is CASSSRDGVQETQYF. Complete variable domain (other parts from reference TRBV18 and TRBJ2-5): NAGVMQNPRHLVRRRGQEARLRCSPMKGHSHVYWYRQLPEEGLKFMVYLQKENIIDESGMPKERFSAEFPKEGPSILRIQQVVRGDSAAYFCASSSRDGVQETQYFGPGTRLLVL.

The V call is TRBV30, the J call TRBJ1-1; the D gene TCRdb calls, TRBD1, cannot be checked with no DNA. This CDR3 spans 14 amino acids. Germline values: CDR1 GTSNPN, CDR2 SVGIG (reference sequence). CDR3 amino acids: CAWSPRVQNTEAFF.

The chain is built from TRBV12-3 or TRBV12-4 and TRBJ1-1. The length of the CDR3 is 14 residues. CDR3: CASSPWSFDTEAFF.

The chain has TRBV27 and TRBJ1-5. The CDR3 sequence is 14 residues long. Germline CDR1 reads MNHEY; CDR2 reads SMNVEV (reference sequence). CDR3 region: CASSLPDSNQPQHF.

The genes are TRBV4-3 and TRBJ1-5; TCRdb indicates TRBD1, and absent DNA this call remains unverified. Per germline, CDR1 LGHNA and CDR2 YSLEER. The CDR3 is 14 amino acids. The CDR3 reads CASSQGAGIQPQHF.

V is TRBV5-6 and J is TRBJ1-2; TCRdb's D call, TRBD1, is unchecked because there is no DNA. In germline, CDR1 is SGHDT, CDR2 YYEEEE. The CDR3 is 13 amino acids. CDR3 amino acids: CASSSGSHYGYTF.

This CDR3 is CASSLSRSSNQPQHF. The chain couples TRBV6-1 to TRBJ1-5. This CDR3 spans 15 amino acids. The V gene's germline CDR1 is MNHNS and CDR2 SASEGT.

The CDR3 sequence: CSALPSPGLAGESESYNEQFF. The rearrangement joins TRBV20-1 to TRBJ2-1; with no DNA, the TCRdb D assignment of TRBD2 cannot be verified. Germline CDR1 and CDR2: DFQATT and SNEGSKA (reference sequence). The CDR3 runs 21 residues.

Here the CDR3 reads CATSSQGTGELFF. This sequence joins TRBV24-1 and TRBJ2-2; TCRdb's D call of TRBD1 is untestable without DNA. Germline V gene data show CDR1 as KGHDR and CDR2 as SFDVKD. The CDR3 totals 13 residues.

The V and J genes are TRBV10-3 and TRBJ1-2. This CDR3 comprises 16 residues. Germline values: CDR1 ENHRY, CDR2 SYGVKD. The CDR3 spells CAISEMVLRSTGGYTF.

The V call is TRBV12-3 or TRBV12-4, the J call TRBJ1-1; absent DNA, TCRdb's TRBD1 call cannot be checked. The CDR3 covers 14 residues. CDR3 loop: CASRGQQINTEAFF.

This chain's CDR3 is CASSLDLNTEAFF. The rearrangement joins TRBV7-9 to TRBJ1-1. CDR1 and CDR2 from the germline V gene are SEHNR and FQNEAQ (reference sequence). The CDR3 totals 13 residues.

This rearrangement joins TRBV6-4 to TRBJ2-1; TCRdb gives TRBD2 as the D gene, but with no DNA this cannot be confirmed. The CDR3 has 16 residues. Germline V gives CDR1 MRHNA, CDR2 SNTAGT. CDR3 sequence reads: CASSGQTPSSYNEQFF.

This clonotype is deemed medium-sized by its frequency. This rearrangement joins TRBV6-5 to TRBJ1-5; TCRdb proposes TRBD1, but this gene call is untestable without DNA. Germline V gene sequence: CDR1 MNHEY, CDR2 SVGAGI. The CDR3 runs to 14 residues. CDR3 sequence: CASKRRGDNQPQHF.

This clonotype is called medium-sized based on its frequency. This chain links TRBV6-5 with TRBJ1-4; TCRdb lists TRBD1, though no DNA is available to test this call. CDR3 length equals 13 residues. Looked up from germline, CDR1 is MNHEY and CDR2 is SVGAGI. CDR3 in amino acids: CASRQQGREKLFF.

The chain is built from TRBV20-1 and TRBJ2-5; as DNA is missing, the TRBD1 call by TCRdb cannot be tested. The CDR3 consists of 11 residues. Germline loops: CDR1 DFQATT, CDR2 SNEGSKA (reference sequence). The CDR3 loop is CSAPGWETQYF.

This chain connects TRBV6-5 to TRBJ1-2; the D call of TRBD1 rests on TCRdb alone, since no DNA is present to check it. The CDR3 covers 15 residues. Germline lookup yields CDR1 MNHEY and CDR2 SVGAGI. The CDR3 region is CASSKRGGEGYGYTF.

According to its frequency, this clonotype is medium-sized. The chain has TRBV5-4 and TRBJ2-5; without DNA, the TCRdb call of TRBD1 cannot be checked. Germline V CDR1 and CDR2: SGHNT, YYREEE (reference sequence). CDR3 size: 15 residues. The CDR3 sequence: CASSLGGGAGETQYF.